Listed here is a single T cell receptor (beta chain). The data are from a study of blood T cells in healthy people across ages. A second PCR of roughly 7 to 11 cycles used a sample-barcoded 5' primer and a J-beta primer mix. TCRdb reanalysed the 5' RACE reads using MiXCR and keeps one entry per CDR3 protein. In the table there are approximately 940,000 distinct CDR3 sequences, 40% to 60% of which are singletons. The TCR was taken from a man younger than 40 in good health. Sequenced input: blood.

The CDR3 here is CASSQDWAGDGKTQYF. CDR3 bases: TGTGCCAGCAGCCAAGATTGGGCGGGGGATGGGAAGACCCAGTACTTC. The chain is built from TRBV4-2 and TRBJ2-7; 7 bases are shared with TRBD2. The end of the DNA is better explained by TRBJ2-5, so the J call may be wrong. Looked up from germline, CDR1 is LGHNA and CDR2 is YNFKEQ. The CDR3 spans 16 residues.